Below, 4 T cell receptor beta chains from the same sample are listed, as sequenced in a study of T-cell memory formation after mild COVID-19. TCRdb fed the 5' RACE reads into MiXCR, producing one record per CDR3 protein. The table includes about 360,000 distinct CDR3 sequences, 10% to 15% detected once. The specimen sequenced was PBMCs or a T cell subset sorted from them (not recorded which). The receptors were gathered from a young man who had mild COVID-19 (a few samples of this study predate the infection). Cell type and time point are not known.

This clonotype turned up a few times. V gene TRBV7-8 combines with J gene TRBJ2-5, with D uncertain. The CDR3 consists of 13 residues. V dropped 4 bases and J dropped 6 bases, with 12 bases sitting between them. Germline V lookup: CDR1 SGHVS, CDR2 FQNEAQ. CDR3 residues: CASSYLEAQTQYF. CDR3 sequence (DNA): TGTGCCAGCAGCTACTTAGAGGCGCAGACCCAGTACTTC.

The chain has TRBV29-1 and TRBJ2-7; 9 bases map to TRBD1. The CDR3 spans 13 residues. Germline V gives CDR1 SQVTM, CDR2 ANQGSEA. Trimming took 4 bases from V and 9 from J; bases not matched to a gene: 10. CDR3: CSVGPGQGHTQYF. The DNA of the CDR3 is TGCAGCGTTGGGCCAGGACAGGGGCATACGCAGTACTTC.

The genes are TRBV5-1 and TRBJ2-2, with TRBD1 matching 9 bases. The CDR3 extends over 14 amino acids. Germline values: CDR1 SGHRS, CDR2 YFSETQ. V was clipped by 8 bases and J by 6 bases; unmatched bases: 8. The CDR3 sequence: CARNMGQGPGELFF. The CDR3 DNA reads as TGCGCCAGAAACATGGGACAGGGTCCCGGGGAGCTGTTTTTT. Drawing the rest from reference TRBV5-1 and TRBJ2-2, the complete variable domain is KAGVTQTPRYLIKTRGQQVTLSCSPISGHRSVSWYQQTPGQGLQFLFEYFSETQRNKGNFPGRFSGRQFSNSRSEMNVSTLELGDSALYLCARNMGQGPGELFFGEGSRLTVL.

In this sample, this clonotype turned up a few times. The chain is built from TRBV20-1 and TRBJ2-5; TRBD1 agrees at 10 bases. The CDR3 totals 14 residues. CDR1 is DFQATT, CDR2 SNEGSKA, per germline (reference sequence). Losses at the gene ends were 6 bases for V and 4 bases for J; bases not matched to a gene: 8. The CDR3, as DNA: TGCAGTGCGCGACAGGGGGCAGTCAGAGAGACCCAGTACTTC. It codes for CSARQGAVRETQYF.